This TCR beta chain originates from a study of blood T cell repertoires in COVID-19. Turning to the study itself: PBMCs, B-cell-depleted T cells, or T cells provided the cDNA or gDNA that made up the material.

The V gene lost 7 bases and the J gene lost 2 bases, with 9 bases spanning the gap. There are 12 residues in the CDR3. Germline CDR1 SQVTM, CDR2 ANQGSEA. TCRdb's table, derived via immunoSEQ multiplex PCR, lists solely in-frame clones and lacks some. The repertoire holds hundreds of thousands of clones, with 70% to 90% as singletons. This sequence was found in a woman aged 45-65 years with active or convalescent COVID-19. V usage is TRBV29-1 and J usage is TRBJ1-3; unclear D gene. The specimen sequenced was peripheral blood. The CDR3 loop reads CSGSFTGNTIYF. In nucleotides, the CDR3 is TGCAGCGGGAGCTTTACTGGAAACACCATATATTTT.